These T cell receptor beta chains were read from a single sample in a study of siplizumab effects on memory and regulatory T cells. TCRdb's table, derived via immunoSEQ multiplex PCR, lists solely in-frame clones and lacks some. This sample carries about 400 clones, 68% of them seen once, and the ten largest clones take around a third. Antigens for these TCRs are unknown. The sequenced sample consisted of CFSE-low (dividing) CD8+ T cells sorted from an allogeneic mixed lymphocyte reaction. These receptors originate from a human donor in good health; the cells came from an allogeneic mixed lymphocyte reaction. The CDR3 runs from the conserved cysteine through the conserved F or W. Fields, in order: CDR3 protein, J gene, V gene.

CDR3aa: CASSSPQGPEQYF
j_gene: -
v_gene: TRBV7-9

CDR3aa: CASSSLAGSYEQYF
j_gene: TRBJ2-7
v_gene: TRBV5-1

CDR3aa: CASSQDLASGSTDTQYF
j_gene: TRBJ2-3
v_gene: TRBV4-2

CDR3aa: CASSLWAGVDEQFF
j_gene: TRBJ2-1
v_gene: TRBV4-1

CDR3aa: CAWSATRGAFF
j_gene: TRBJ1-1
v_gene: TRBV30

CDR3aa: CASSISNQETQYF
j_gene: TRBJ2-5
v_gene: TRBV19

CDR3aa: CASSYGTGYYEQYF
j_gene: TRBJ2-7
v_gene: TRBV6-5

CDR3aa: CASIRGGAPGLLHEQYF
j_gene: TRBJ2-7
v_gene: TRBV11-2

CDR3aa: CASSFTGASNYGYTF
j_gene: TRBJ1-2
v_gene: TRBV5-1

CDR3aa: CASSISPGGYTF
j_gene: TRBJ1-2
v_gene: TRBV19

CDR3aa: CASRDRENQPQHF
j_gene: TRBJ1-5
v_gene: TRBV28

CDR3aa: CASSPGSGSYEQYF
j_gene: TRBJ2-7
v_gene: TRBV18

CDR3aa: CASSDLQGLNYEQYF
j_gene: TRBJ2-7
v_gene: TRBV27

CDR3aa: CASSQEDTQYF
j_gene: TRBJ2-3
v_gene: TRBV14

CDR3aa: CASSELNGQYEQYF
j_gene: TRBJ2-7
v_gene: TRBV27

CDR3aa: CASSALERALADTGELFF
j_gene: TRBJ2-2
v_gene: TRBV25-1

CDR3aa: CASSPDPQRETQYF
j_gene: TRBJ2-5
v_gene: TRBV11-3

CDR3aa: CATSRDGARGALNEQFF
j_gene: TRBJ2-1
v_gene: TRBV15

CDR3aa: CSAHLGGFPVF
j_gene: TRBJ2-1
v_gene: TRBV29-1

CDR3aa: CASRDTAYEQYF
j_gene: TRBJ2-7
v_gene: TRBV2

CDR3aa: CASSQATSTYEQYF
j_gene: TRBJ2-7
v_gene: TRBV4-2

CDR3aa: CASSTLTSGSLYNEQFF
j_gene: TRBJ2-1
v_gene: TRBV9

CDR3aa: CSVLAPPGNEQFF
j_gene: TRBJ2-1
v_gene: TRBV29-1

CDR3aa: CASSPGTGSSYEQYF
j_gene: TRBJ2-7
v_gene: TRBV19

CDR3aa: CASSLGNQPQHF
j_gene: TRBJ1-5
v_gene: TRBV5-6

CDR3aa: CASSYSSTNEQFF
j_gene: TRBJ2-1
v_gene: TRBV6-5

CDR3aa: CASSLTGAGNQPQHF
j_gene: TRBJ1-5
v_gene: TRBV27

CDR3aa: CASSFRYEQYF
j_gene: TRBJ2-7
v_gene: TRBV5-1

CDR3aa: CASRDLAGSRETQYF
j_gene: TRBJ2-5
v_gene: TRBV19

CDR3aa: CAWTTGWNTEAFF
j_gene: TRBJ1-1
v_gene: TRBV30

CDR3aa: CASSPNRGYEQYF
j_gene: TRBJ2-7
v_gene: TRBV4-1

CDR3aa: CASSSGFGNQPQHF
j_gene: TRBJ1-5
v_gene: TRBV7-9

CDR3aa: CASSYFSATEAFF
j_gene: TRBJ1-1
v_gene: TRBV6-5

CDR3aa: CASSVEGRGDSPLHF
j_gene: TRBJ1-6
v_gene: TRBV9

CDR3aa: CASSFSGYEQYF
j_gene: TRBJ2-7
v_gene: TRBV7-2

CDR3aa: CASSLGREYYGYTF
j_gene: TRBJ1-2
v_gene: TRBV5-4

CDR3aa: CSVVGDNEQFF
j_gene: TRBJ2-1
v_gene: TRBV29-1

CDR3aa: CASSLSQAYEQYF
j_gene: TRBJ2-7
v_gene: TRBV11-2

CDR3aa: CASSLLGGDDEQYF
j_gene: TRBJ2-7
v_gene: TRBV7-6

CDR3aa: CASSQDPGQGHEQYF
j_gene: TRBJ2-7
v_gene: TRBV4-2

CDR3aa: CASSPTRGSYEQYF
j_gene: TRBJ2-7
v_gene: TRBV7-9

CDR3aa: CASSATGGSYEQYF
j_gene: TRBJ2-7
v_gene: TRBV9

CDR3aa: CASSQLQVAGEQYF
j_gene: TRBJ2-7
v_gene: TRBV16

CDR3aa: CASSQGRGRYEQYF
j_gene: TRBJ2-7
v_gene: TRBV4-3

CDR3aa: CASSQQGIPATNEKLFF
j_gene: TRBJ1-4
v_gene: TRBV7-8

CDR3aa: CASSGSTRAARKTYGYTF
j_gene: TRBJ1-2
v_gene: TRBV7-4

CDR3aa: CASSYNWGETQYF
j_gene: TRBJ2-5
v_gene: TRBV6-5

CDR3aa: CASSPLSTSGIANEQFF
j_gene: TRBJ2-1
v_gene: TRBV7-6